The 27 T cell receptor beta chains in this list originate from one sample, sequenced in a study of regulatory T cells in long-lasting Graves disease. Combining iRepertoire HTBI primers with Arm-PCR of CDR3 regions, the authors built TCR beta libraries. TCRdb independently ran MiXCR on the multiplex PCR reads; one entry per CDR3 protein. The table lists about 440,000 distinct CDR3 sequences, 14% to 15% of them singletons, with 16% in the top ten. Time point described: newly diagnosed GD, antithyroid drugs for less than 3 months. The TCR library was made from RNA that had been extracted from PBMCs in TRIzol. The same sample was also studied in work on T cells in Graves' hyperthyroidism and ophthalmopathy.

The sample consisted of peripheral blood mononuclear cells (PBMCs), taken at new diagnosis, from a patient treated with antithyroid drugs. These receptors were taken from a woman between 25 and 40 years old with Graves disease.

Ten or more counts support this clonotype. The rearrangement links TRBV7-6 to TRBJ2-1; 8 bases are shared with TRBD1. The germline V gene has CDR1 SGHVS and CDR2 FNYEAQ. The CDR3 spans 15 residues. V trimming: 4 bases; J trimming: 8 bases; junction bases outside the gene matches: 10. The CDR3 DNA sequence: TGTGCCAGCAGCTCCGTGGACAGGGAGGTTGATGAGCAGTTCTTC. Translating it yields CASSSVDREVDEQFF.

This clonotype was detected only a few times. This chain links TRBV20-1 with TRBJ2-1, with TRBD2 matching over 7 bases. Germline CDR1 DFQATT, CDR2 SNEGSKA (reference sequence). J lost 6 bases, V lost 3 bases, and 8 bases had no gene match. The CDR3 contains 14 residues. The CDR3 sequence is CSARPGSGTNEQFF. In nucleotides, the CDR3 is TGCAGTGCTAGGCCGGGGAGCGGGACCAATGAGCAGTTCTTC.

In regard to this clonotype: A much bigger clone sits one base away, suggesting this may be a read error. CDR3 nucleotides: TGTGCCACCAGTGATTTGCGCCACGCGTACAGAGATTCCTACGAGCGGTACTTC. Translating it yields CATSDLRHAYRDSYERYF. This chain links TRBV24-1 with TRBJ2-4; the D is unclear. The CDR3 has 18 amino acids. In germline, CDR1 is KGHDR, CDR2 SFDVKD. V gave up 0 bases and J gave up 15 bases, with 29 bases separating them.

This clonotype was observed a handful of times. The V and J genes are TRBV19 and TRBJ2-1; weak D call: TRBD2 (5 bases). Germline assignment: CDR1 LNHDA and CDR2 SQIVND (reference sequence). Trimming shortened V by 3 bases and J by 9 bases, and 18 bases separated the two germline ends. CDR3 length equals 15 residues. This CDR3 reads CASSIRGLVGAEQFF. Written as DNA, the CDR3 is TGTGCCAGTAGTATCCGAGGGCTAGTAGGTGCTGAGCAGTTCTTC.

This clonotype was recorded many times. The CDR3 nucleotides read TGTGCCAGCAGCTCCGGGGAGCTAGCGGGAGGAGCAGATACGCAGTATTTT. Its protein is CASSSGELAGGADTQYF. The chain has TRBV7-3 and TRBJ2-3; 11 bases map to TRBD2. CDR1 and CDR2 from the germline V gene are SGHTA and FQGTGA. The CDR3 sequence is 17 residues long. V lost 4 bases and J lost 4; bases outside the gene matches: 10.

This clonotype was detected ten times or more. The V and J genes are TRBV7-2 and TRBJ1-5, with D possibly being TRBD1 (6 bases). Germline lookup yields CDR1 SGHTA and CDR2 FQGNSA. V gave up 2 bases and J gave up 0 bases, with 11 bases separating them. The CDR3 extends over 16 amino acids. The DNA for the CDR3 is TGTGCCAGCAGCTTAAGGGGGGGCTCTAGCAATCAGCCCCAGCATTTT. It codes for CASSLRGGSSNQPQHF.

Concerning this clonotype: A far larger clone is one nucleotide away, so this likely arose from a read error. In DNA form, the CDR3 reads TGTGCCAGCAGCCGGTTAGGCCCGAGTAGTAATCAGCCCCGGCATTTT. It is translated as CASSRLGPSSNQPRHF. This chain joins TRBV11-1 and TRBJ1-5, with unresolved D. The CDR3 spans 16 residues. Per germline, CDR1 SGHAT and CDR2 FQDESV (reference sequence).

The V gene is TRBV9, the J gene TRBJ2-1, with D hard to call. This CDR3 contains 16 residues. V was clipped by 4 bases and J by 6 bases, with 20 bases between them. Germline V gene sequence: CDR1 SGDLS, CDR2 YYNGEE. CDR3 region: CASSPGAAGWSNEQFF. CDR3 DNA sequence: TGTGCCAGCAGCCCCGGAGCCGCCGGCTGGTCCAATGAGCAGTTCTTC.

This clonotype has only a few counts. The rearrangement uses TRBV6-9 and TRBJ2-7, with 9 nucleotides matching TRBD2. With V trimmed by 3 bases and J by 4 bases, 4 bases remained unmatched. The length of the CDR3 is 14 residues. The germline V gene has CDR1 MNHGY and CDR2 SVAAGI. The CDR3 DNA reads TGTGCCAGCAGTTACCGACTAGCGGATTACGAGCAGTACTTC. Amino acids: CASSYRLADYEQYF.

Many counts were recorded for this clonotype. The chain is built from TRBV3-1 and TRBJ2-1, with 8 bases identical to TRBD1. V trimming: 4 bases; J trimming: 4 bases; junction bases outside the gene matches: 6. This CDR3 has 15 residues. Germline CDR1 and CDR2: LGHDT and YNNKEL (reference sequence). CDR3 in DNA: TGTGCCAGCAGCCCGAGGACAGGGATGTACAATGAGCAGTTCTTC. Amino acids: CASSPRTGMYNEQFF.

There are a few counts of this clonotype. The CDR3 region is CASSHPTSPTGASTDTQYF. DNA for the CDR3: TGCGCCAGCAGCCACCCGACTTCACCGACAGGCGCTAGCACAGATACGCAGTATTTT. J is TRBJ2-3 and V is TRBV4-1; a weak D match, TRBD1 (6 bases). This CDR3 comprises 19 residues. Trimming shortened V by 3 bases and J by 0 bases, and 22 bases separated the two germline ends. CDR1 and CDR2 (germline): MGHRA, YSYEKL.

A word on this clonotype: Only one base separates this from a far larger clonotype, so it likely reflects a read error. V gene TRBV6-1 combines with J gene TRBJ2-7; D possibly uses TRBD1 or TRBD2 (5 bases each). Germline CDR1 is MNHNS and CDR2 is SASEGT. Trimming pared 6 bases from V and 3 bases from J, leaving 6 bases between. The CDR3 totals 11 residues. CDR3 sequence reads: CASRGVYEQYF. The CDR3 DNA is TGTGCCAGCAGGGGGGTCTACGAGCAGTACTTC.

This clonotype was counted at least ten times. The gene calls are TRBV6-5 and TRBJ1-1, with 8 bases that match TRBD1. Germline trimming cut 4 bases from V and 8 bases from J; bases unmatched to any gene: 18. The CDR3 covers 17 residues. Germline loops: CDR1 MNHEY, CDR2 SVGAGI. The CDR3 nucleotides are TGTGCCAGCAGTTCCCTCCCCCGACAGGGGCCCCAGCTCGAAGCTTTCTTT. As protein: CASSSLPRQGPQLEAFF.

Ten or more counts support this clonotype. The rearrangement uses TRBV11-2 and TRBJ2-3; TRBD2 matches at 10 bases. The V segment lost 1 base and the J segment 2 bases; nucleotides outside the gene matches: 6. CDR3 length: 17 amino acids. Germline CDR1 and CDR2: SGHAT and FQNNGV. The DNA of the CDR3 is TGTGCCAGCAGCTTAGGTACTAGCGGGAAATTCACAGATACGCAGTATTTT. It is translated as CASSLGTSGKFTDTQYF.

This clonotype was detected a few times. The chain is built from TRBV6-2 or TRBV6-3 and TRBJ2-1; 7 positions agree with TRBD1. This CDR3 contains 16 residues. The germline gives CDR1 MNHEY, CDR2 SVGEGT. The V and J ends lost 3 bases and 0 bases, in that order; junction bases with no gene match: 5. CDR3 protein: CASSYQTGSSYNEQFF. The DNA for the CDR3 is TGTGCCAGCAGTTATCAGACAGGGAGCTCCTACAATGAGCAGTTCTTC.

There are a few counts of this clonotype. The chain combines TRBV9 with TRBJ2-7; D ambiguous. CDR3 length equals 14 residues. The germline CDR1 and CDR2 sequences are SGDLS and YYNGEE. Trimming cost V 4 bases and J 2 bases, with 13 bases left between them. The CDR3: CASSPPGPTYEQYF. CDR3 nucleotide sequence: TGTGCCAGCAGCCCGCCAGGACCCACCTACGAGCAGTACTTC.

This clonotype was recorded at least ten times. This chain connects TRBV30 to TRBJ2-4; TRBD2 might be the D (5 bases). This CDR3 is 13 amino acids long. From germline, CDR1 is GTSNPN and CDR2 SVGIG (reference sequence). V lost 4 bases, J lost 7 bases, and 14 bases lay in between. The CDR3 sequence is CAWKPGPGNIQYF. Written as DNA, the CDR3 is TGTGCCTGGAAACCGGGCCCGGGGAACATTCAGTACTTC. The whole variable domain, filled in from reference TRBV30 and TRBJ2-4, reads SQTIHQWPATLVQPVGSPLSLECTVEGTSNPNLYWYRQAAGRGLQLLFYSVGIGQISSEVPQNLSASRPQDRQFILSSKKLLLSDSGFYLCAWKPGPGNIQYFGAGTRLSVL.

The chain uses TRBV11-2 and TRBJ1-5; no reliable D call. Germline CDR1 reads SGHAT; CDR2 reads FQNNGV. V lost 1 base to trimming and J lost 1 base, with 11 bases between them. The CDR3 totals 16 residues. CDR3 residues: CASSLVGVRSNQPQHF. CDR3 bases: TGTGCCAGCAGCTTAGTTGGGGTCCGGAGCAATCAGCCCCAGCATTTT.

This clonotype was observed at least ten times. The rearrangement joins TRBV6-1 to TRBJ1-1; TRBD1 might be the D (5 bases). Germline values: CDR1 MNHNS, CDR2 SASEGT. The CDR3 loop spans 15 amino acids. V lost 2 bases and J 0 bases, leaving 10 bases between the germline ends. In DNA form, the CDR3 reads TGTGCCAGCAGTGAATGGGGGGGACTGAACACTGAAGCTTTCTTT. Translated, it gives CASSEWGGLNTEAFF.

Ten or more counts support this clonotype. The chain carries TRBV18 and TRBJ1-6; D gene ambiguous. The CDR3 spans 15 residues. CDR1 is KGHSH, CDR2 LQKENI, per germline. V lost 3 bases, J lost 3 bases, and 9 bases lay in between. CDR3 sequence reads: CASSPSQGYNSPLHF. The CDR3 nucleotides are TGTGCCAGCTCACCGTCTCAAGGCTATAATTCACCCCTCCACTTT.

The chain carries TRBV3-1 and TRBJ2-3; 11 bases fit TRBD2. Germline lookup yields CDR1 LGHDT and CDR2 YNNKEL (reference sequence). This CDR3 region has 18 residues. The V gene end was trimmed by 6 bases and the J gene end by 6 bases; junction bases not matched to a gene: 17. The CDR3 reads CASSLGTSGPVLWDTQYF. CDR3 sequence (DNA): TGTGCCAGCAGTCTCGGGACTAGCGGACCCGTTTTGTGGGATACGCAGTATTTT.

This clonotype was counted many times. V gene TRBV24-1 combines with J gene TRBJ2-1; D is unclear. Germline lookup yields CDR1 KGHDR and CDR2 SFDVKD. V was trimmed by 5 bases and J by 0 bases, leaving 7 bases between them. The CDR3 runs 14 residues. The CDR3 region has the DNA TGTGCCACCAGTGCTGCAGCCTCCTACAATGAGCAGTTCTTC. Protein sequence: CATSAAASYNEQFF.

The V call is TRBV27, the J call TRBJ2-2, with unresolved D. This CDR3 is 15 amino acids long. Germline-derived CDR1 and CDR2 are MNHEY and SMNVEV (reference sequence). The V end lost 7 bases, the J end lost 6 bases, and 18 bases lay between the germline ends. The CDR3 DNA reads TGTGCCAGCAAAGGTTGGGATTCTTCAGCCGGGGAGCTGTTTTTT. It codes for CASKGWDSSAGELFF.

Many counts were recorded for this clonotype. The chain's CDR3 is CASSPLGGTVNQPQHF. The CDR3 DNA reads as TGCGCCAGCAGCCCACTCGGTGGGACAGTCAATCAGCCCCAGCATTTT. The J gene is TRBJ1-5, the V gene TRBV4-1, with 7 bases identical to TRBD1. This CDR3 spans 16 amino acids. J lost 3 bases, V lost 4 bases, and 9 bases had no gene match. Germline V lookup: CDR1 MGHRA, CDR2 YSYEKL.

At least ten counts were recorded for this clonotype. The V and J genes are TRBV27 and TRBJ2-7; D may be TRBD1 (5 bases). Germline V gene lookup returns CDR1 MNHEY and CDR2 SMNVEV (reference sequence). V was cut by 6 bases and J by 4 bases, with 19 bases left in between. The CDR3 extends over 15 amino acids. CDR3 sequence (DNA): TGTGCCAGCAGCCCTCTCACAGGTACGGCGTACGAGCAGTACTTC. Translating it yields CASSPLTGTAYEQYF.

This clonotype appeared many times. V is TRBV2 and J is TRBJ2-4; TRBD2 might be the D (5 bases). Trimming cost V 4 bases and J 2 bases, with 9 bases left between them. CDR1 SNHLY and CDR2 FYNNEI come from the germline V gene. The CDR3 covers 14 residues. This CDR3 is CASSVDSPKNIQYF. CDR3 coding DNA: TGTGCCAGCAGTGTGGACTCCCCCAAAAACATTCAGTACTTC.

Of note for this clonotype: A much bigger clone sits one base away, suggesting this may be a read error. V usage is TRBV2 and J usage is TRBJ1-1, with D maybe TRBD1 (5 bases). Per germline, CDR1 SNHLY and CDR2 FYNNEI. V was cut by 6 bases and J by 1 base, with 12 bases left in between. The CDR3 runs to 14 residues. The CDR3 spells CASRWIGTNTEAFF. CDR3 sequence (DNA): TGTGCCAGCAGATGGATAGGGACGAACACTGAAGCTTTCTTT.